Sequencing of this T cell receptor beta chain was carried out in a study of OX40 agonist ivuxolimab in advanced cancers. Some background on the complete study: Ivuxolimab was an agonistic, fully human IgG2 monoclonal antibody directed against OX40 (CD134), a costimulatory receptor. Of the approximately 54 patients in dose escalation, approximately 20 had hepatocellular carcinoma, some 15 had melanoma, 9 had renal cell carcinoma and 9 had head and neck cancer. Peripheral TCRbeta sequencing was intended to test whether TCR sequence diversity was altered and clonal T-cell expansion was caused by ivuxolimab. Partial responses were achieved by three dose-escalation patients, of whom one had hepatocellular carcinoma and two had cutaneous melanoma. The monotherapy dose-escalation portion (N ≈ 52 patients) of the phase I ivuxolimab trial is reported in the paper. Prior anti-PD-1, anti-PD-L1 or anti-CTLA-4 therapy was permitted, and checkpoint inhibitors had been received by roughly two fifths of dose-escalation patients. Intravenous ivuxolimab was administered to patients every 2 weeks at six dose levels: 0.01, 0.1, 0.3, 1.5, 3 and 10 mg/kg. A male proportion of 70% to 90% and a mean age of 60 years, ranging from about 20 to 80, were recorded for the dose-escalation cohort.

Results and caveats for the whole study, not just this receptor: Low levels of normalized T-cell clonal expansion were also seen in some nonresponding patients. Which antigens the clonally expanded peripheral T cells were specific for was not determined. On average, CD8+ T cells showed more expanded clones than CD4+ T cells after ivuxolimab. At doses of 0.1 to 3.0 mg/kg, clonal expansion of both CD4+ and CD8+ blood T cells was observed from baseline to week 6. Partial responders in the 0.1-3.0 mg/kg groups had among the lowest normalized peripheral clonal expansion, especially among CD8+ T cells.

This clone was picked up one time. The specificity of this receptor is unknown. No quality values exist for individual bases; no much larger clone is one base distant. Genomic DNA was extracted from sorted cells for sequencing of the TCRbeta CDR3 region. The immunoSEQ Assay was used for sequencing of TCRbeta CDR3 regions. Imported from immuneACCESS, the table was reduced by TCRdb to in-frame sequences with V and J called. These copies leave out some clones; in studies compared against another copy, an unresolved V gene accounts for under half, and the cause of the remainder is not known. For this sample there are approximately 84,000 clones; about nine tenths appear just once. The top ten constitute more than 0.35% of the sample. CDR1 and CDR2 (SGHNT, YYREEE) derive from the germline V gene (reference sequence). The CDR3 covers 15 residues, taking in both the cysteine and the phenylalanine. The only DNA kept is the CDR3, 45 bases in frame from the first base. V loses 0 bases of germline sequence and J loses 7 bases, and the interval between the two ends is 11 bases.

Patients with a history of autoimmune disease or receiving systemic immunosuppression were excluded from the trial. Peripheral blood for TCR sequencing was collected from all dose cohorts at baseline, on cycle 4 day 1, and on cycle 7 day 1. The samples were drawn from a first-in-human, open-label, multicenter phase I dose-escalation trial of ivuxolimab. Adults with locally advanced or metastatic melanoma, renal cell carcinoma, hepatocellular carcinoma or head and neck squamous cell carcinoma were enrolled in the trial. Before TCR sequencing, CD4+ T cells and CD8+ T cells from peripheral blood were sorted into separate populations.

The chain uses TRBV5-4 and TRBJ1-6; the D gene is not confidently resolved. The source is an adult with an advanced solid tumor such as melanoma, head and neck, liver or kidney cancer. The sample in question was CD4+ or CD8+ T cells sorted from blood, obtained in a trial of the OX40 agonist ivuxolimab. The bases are TGTGCCAGCAGCTTGGCCTTGGGCGGAAATTCACCCCTCCACTTT. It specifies CASSLALGGNSPLHF.